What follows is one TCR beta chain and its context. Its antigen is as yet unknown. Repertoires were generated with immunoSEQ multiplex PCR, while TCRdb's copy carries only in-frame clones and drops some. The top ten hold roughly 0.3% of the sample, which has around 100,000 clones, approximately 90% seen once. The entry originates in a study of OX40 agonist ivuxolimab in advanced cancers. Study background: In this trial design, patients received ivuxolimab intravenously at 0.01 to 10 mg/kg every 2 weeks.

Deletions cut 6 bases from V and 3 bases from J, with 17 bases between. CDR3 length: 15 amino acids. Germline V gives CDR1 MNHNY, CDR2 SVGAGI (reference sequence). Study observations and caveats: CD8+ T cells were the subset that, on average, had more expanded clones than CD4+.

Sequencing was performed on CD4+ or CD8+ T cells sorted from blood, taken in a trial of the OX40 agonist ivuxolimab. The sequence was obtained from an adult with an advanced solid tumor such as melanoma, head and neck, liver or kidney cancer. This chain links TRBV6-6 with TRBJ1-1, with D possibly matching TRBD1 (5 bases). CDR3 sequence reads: CASRTIRGVYTEAFF. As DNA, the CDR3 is TGTGCCAGCAGAACCATACGGGGGGTGTACACTGAAGCTTTCTTT.